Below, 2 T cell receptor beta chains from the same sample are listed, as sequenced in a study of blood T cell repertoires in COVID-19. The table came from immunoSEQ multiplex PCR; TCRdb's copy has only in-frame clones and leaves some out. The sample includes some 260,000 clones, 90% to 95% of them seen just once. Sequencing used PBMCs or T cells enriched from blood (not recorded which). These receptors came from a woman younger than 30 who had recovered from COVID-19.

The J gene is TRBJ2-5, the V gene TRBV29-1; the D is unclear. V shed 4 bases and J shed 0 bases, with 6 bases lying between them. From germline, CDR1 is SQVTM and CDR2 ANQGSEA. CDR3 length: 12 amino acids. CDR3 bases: TGCAGCGTTGTCCCAGACCAAGAGACCCAGTACTTC. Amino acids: CSVVPDQETQYF. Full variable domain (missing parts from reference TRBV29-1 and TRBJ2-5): SAVISQKPSRDICQRGTSLTIQCQVDSQVTMMFWYRQQPGQSLTLIATANQGSEATYESGFVIDKFPISRPNLTFSTLTVSNMSPEDSSIYLCSVVPDQETQYFGPGTRLLVL.

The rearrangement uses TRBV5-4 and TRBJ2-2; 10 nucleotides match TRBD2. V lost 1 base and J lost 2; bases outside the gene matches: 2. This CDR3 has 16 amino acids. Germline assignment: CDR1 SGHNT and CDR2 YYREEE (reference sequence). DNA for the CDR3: TGTGCCAGCAGCTTGCTAGCGGGAGTTAACACCGGGGAGCTGTTTTTT. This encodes CASSLLAGVNTGELFF.